This passage covers 22 T cell receptor beta chains from one sample sequenced in a study of cytomegalovirus exposure and HLA in healthy donors. The PCR made use of 60 Vbeta and 13 Jbeta primers. TCRdb keeps only in-frame clones here, not all; method: immunoSEQ multiplex PCR. The table has 210,000 or so clones, 70% to 90% seen once. The sequenced sample consisted of PBMCs. Receptors originate from a girl aged 2-9 years in good health and CMV-seronegative.

V is TRBV2 and J is TRBJ1-2, with TRBD1 identical over 7 bases. The CDR3 is made up of 15 amino acids. J gave up 5 bases and V 2 bases, and 8 bases lay outside the gene matches. Germline CDR1 is SNHLY and CDR2 is FYNNEI. In DNA, the CDR3 is TGTGCCAGCAGTGAACATCTAGGGGGCGCTTATGGCTACACCTTC. Translated: CASSEHLGGAYGYTF.

The J gene is TRBJ1-1, the V gene TRBV11-2; perhaps TRBD1 as D (5 bases). Germline V gene sequence: CDR1 SGHAT, CDR2 FQNNGV. There are 13 residues in the CDR3. With 3 bases removed from V and 5 bases from J, the gap between germline ends came to 10 bases. The CDR3: CASSLQGKTEAFF. The CDR3, as DNA: TGTGCCAGCAGCTTGCAGGGAAAAACTGAAGCTTTCTTT.

The V gene is TRBV10-3, the J gene TRBJ2-7, with D hard to call. CDR3 length: 11 amino acids. V shed 6 bases and J shed 7 bases, with 10 bases lying between them. Germline values: CDR1 ENHRY, CDR2 SYGVKD. The chain's CDR3 is CAISRLEEQYF. The CDR3 nucleotides read TGTGCCATCAGCAGACTCGAAGAGCAGTACTTC.

The V and J genes are TRBV6-1 and TRBJ1-3; D not certain. V dropped 2 bases and J dropped 1 base, with 21 bases sitting between them. Germline-derived CDR1 and CDR2 are MNHNS and SASEGT. The CDR3 runs to 19 residues. CDR3 DNA: TGTGCCAGCAGTGAACAAGTCTTTGGGCCAGGTCTTTCTGGAAACACCATATATTTT. It codes for CASSEQVFGPGLSGNTIYF.

The chain uses TRBV6-1 and TRBJ1-2; a weak D match, TRBD1 (6 bases). This CDR3 contains 14 residues. Germline lookup yields CDR1 MNHNS and CDR2 SASEGT. The V end lost 5 bases, the J end lost 3 bases, and 13 bases lay between the germline ends. The CDR3 region is CASSLLGHDYGYTF. The DNA for the CDR3 is TGTGCCAGCAGTTTACTGGGACATGACTATGGCTACACCTTC.

This chain uses TRBV7-3 with TRBJ2-3, with a possible D match to TRBD2 (6 bases). The V gene's germline CDR1 is SGHTA and CDR2 FQGTGA. V lost 2 bases to trimming and J lost 6 bases, with 12 bases between them. The CDR3 consists of 14 residues. In DNA, the CDR3 is TGTGCCAGCAGCTTAGGCGGGGTGGTGGATACGCAGTATTTT. Its protein product is CASSLGGVVDTQYF.

The V call is TRBV7-9, the J call TRBJ1-1; D gene uncertain. This CDR3 is 15 amino acids long. Germline V gives CDR1 SEHNR, CDR2 FQNEAQ (reference sequence). The germline V and J ends were trimmed by 5 bases and 0 bases, with 13 bases remaining between them. The CDR3 bases are TGTGCCAGCAGCCCCGAGAGGTTATTGAACACTGAAGCTTTCTTT. Translation: CASSPERLLNTEAFF.

This CDR3 is CASVTATASNYGYTF. Written as DNA, the CDR3 is TGTGCCAGCGTAACCGCGACAGCCTCTAACTATGGCTACACCTTC. The chain joins TRBV6-1 to TRBJ1-2; possible D gene TRBD1, 5 bases. The germline gives CDR1 MNHNS, CDR2 SASEGT. V was clipped by 8 bases and J by 0 bases, with 16 bases between them. The CDR3 has 15 residues.

CDR3 DNA: TGTGCCAGCACAGGGGTTAGCAATCAGCCCCAGCATTTT. Translating it yields CASTGVSNQPQHF. The rearrangement uses TRBV2 and TRBJ1-5; a weak D match, TRBD1 (6 bases). In germline, CDR1 is SNHLY, CDR2 FYNNEI. V was pared by 7 bases and J by 0 bases, with 7 bases between. The CDR3 is made up of 13 amino acids.

V is TRBV10-3 and J is TRBJ1-5; D call uncertain. Germline CDR1 ENHRY, CDR2 SYGVKD. V lost 4 bases and J 6 bases, leaving 10 bases between the germline ends. The CDR3 loop spans 13 amino acids. The CDR3 region is CAISATSGQPQHF. CDR3 DNA sequence: TGTGCCATCAGTGCCACCAGCGGTCAGCCCCAGCATTTT.

The chain has TRBV6-5 and TRBJ2-5, with D perhaps TRBD2 (5 bases). Germline loops: CDR1 MNHEY, CDR2 SVGAGI. V gave up 2 bases and J gave up 1 base, with 11 bases separating them. The CDR3 is 15 residues long. CDR3 bases: TGTGCCAGCAGTTACCCCCGGGGAGCCCAAGAGACCCAGTACTTC. Protein: CASSYPRGAQETQYF.

CDR3 protein: CATSLTSGGNNEQFF. Here the CDR3 DNA reads TGTGCCACCTCCCTAACTAGCGGGGGAAACAATGAGCAGTTCTTC. The chain has TRBV15 and TRBJ2-1; 11 nucleotides align to TRBD2. Looked up from germline, CDR1 is LNHNV and CDR2 is YYDKDF (reference sequence). The CDR3 is 15 amino acids. V shed 8 bases and J 5 bases; nucleotides not matched to a gene: 8. The full variable domain, rest sourced from reference TRBV15 and TRBJ2-1, is DAMVIQNPRYQVTQFGKPVTLSCSQTLNHNVMYWYQQKSSQAPKLLFHYYDKDFNNEADTPDNFQSRRPNTSFCFLDIRSPGLGDTAMYLCATSLTSGGNNEQFFGPGTRLTVL.

This rearrangement joins TRBV7-2 to TRBJ1-5, with D perhaps TRBD1 (6 bases). Germline CDR1 reads SGHTA; CDR2 reads FQGNSA. This CDR3 spans 14 amino acids. Trimming pared 5 bases from V and 2 bases from J, leaving 10 bases between. CDR3 loop: CASSRRTGNQPQHF. CDR3 nucleotide sequence: TGTGCCAGCAGCCGCCGGACAGGCAATCAGCCCCAGCATTTT.

V usage is TRBV27 and J usage is TRBJ2-3; 10 bases line up with TRBD2. CDR3 size: 14 residues. J lost 0 bases, V lost 8 bases, and 2 bases had no gene match. Germline CDR1 reads MNHEY; CDR2 reads SMNVEV (reference sequence). CDR3 loop: CASGLADSTDTQYF. CDR3 DNA: TGTGCCAGCGGACTAGCGGATAGCACAGATACGCAGTATTTT.

The chain employs TRBV5-1 and TRBJ1-3; D perhaps matches TRBD1 (5 bases). CDR1 is SGHRS, CDR2 YFSETQ, per germline. V lost 0 bases, J lost 2 bases, and 12 bases lay in between. CDR3 length equals 16 residues. This chain's CDR3 is CASSLADVGAGNTIYF. The CDR3 DNA follows: TGCGCCAGCAGCTTGGCCGACGTAGGGGCTGGAAACACCATATATTTT.

The chain joins TRBV7-6 to TRBJ2-5; 10 bases are a match to TRBD2. The DNA matches TRBJ2-7 better at its end, which makes the J call doubtful. This CDR3 region has 15 residues. Per germline, CDR1 SGHVS and CDR2 FNYEAQ. CDR3 in amino acids: CASSRTSGDSYEQYF. CDR3 nucleotide sequence: TGTGCCAGCAGCCGTACTAGCGGGGACTCCTACGAGCAGTACTTC.

This clone appeared a few times. The chain links TRBV6-5 to TRBJ1-4, with D perhaps TRBD1 (6 bases). This CDR3 is 12 amino acids long. With 6 bases removed from V and 11 bases from J, the gap between germline ends came to 13 bases. Germline loops: CDR1 MNHEY, CDR2 SVGAGI. This chain's CDR3 is CASRTGMEKLFF. DNA for the CDR3: TGTGCCAGCAGAACAGGGATGGAGAAACTGTTTTTT.

This rearrangement joins TRBV6-1 to TRBJ1-2; D not certain. The germline V gene has CDR1 MNHNS and CDR2 SASEGT. The V and J ends lost 0 bases and 4 bases respectively, with 9 bases between them. This CDR3 is 14 amino acids long. CDR3 coding DNA: TGTGCCAGCAGTGAAGCCGAGGGTATCTATGGCTACACCTTC. It translates to CASSEAEGIYGYTF.

The chain employs TRBV4-1 and TRBJ2-3; TRBD2 agrees at 11 bases. CDR1 is MGHRA, CDR2 YSYEKL, per germline. The CDR3 consists of 16 residues. The V segment lost 1 base and the J segment 4 bases; nucleotides outside the gene matches: 4. The CDR3, as DNA: TGCGCCAGCAGCCAAGGACTAGCGGGGCCCGCAGATACGCAGTATTTT. Translation: CASSQGLAGPADTQYF.

This chain uses TRBV18 with TRBJ1-2; 10 bases match TRBD1. Losses at the gene ends were 3 bases for V and 7 bases for J; bases not matched to a gene: 8. The CDR3 loop spans 15 amino acids. Germline V gene lookup returns CDR1 KGHSH and CDR2 LQKENI. In DNA form, the CDR3 reads TGTGCCAGCTCACCTCAATCGGGACAGGGGTCTGGCTACACCTTC. Its protein is CASSPQSGQGSGYTF.

This chain joins TRBV2 and TRBJ2-3; a possible D gene is TRBD1 (5 bases). The germline V and J ends were trimmed by 2 bases and 1 base, with 7 bases remaining between them. This CDR3 region has 14 residues. Germline V gives CDR1 SNHLY, CDR2 FYNNEI. This CDR3 is CASSELGGTDTQYF. For the CDR3, the DNA is TGTGCCAGCAGTGAATTAGGGGGCACAGATACGCAGTATTTT.

This clone was counted once. The chain is built from TRBV27 and TRBJ1-2; 11 bases align to TRBD1. The CDR3 consists of 13 residues. The germline CDR1 and CDR2 sequences are MNHEY and SMNVEV (reference sequence). The ends lost 7 bases at V and 7 bases at J; junction bases unmatched: 5. For the CDR3, the DNA is TGTGCCAGCACCGGACAGGGGGCGCCTGGCTACACCTTC. Its protein product is CASTGQGAPGYTF.